The next 25 T cell receptor beta chains were all read from a single sample in a study of OX40 agonist ivuxolimab in advanced cancers. Assay used: immunoSEQ multiplex PCR; TCRdb lists only in-frame clones, some missing. The sample includes some 74,000 clones, 90% of them seen just once. The source material was CD4+ or CD8+ T cells sorted from blood, sampled in a trial of the OX40 agonist ivuxolimab. Receptor source: an adult with an advanced solid tumor such as melanoma, head and neck, liver or kidney cancer.

The chain uses TRBV29-1 and TRBJ2-3; D might be TRBD2 (6 bases). CDR3 length: 14 amino acids. The germline V and J ends were trimmed by 4 bases and 4 bases, with 15 bases remaining between them. The V gene's germline CDR1 is SQVTM and CDR2 ANQGSEA. CDR3 nucleotide sequence: TGCAGCGTTGCTCGACTAGGGAATTCAGATACGCAGTATTTT. Its protein product is CSVARLGNSDTQYF.

The gene calls are TRBV25-1 and TRBJ2-3, with 7 bases identical to TRBD1. Per the germline V gene, CDR1 is MGHDK and CDR2 is SYGVNS. The CDR3 spans 16 residues. J was trimmed by 0 bases and V by 5 bases; bases with no gene match: 8. The CDR3 nucleotides read TGTGCCAGCAGTTTACAGGGGACGGCTAGCACAGATACGCAGTATTTT. This encodes CASSLQGTASTDTQYF.

The CDR3 DNA reads as TGTGCCAGCAGTGAAGCGTTGACGAACACTGAAGCTTTCTTT. It specifies CASSEALTNTEAFF. This sequence joins TRBV2 and TRBJ1-1; D ambiguous. CDR3 length: 14 residues. Looked up from germline, CDR1 is SNHLY and CDR2 is FYNNEI. Deletions cut 0 bases from V and 1 base from J, with 6 bases between.

A word on this clone: The sample contains more than one DNA sequence encoding this CDR3. The chain is built from TRBV5-4 and TRBJ2-5; the D gene is possibly TRBD2 (5 bases). The V and J ends lost 0 bases and 5 bases respectively, with 8 bases between them. The CDR3 is 13 residues long. Germline CDR1 is SGHNT and CDR2 is YYREEE (reference sequence). CDR3 DNA: TGTGCCAGCAGCTTGGGAGGGCGGGAGACCCAGTACTTC. Translating it yields CASSLGGRETQYF.

The rearrangement joins TRBV18 to TRBJ2-6, with 11 bases matching TRBD2. The V gene's germline CDR1 is KGHSH and CDR2 LQKENI. V dropped 4 bases and J dropped 2; count of bases not matched to a gene: 4. The CDR3 runs to 17 residues. The CDR3 DNA follows: TGTGCCAGCTCACTCGGACTAGCGGGCGCTGGGGCCAACGTCCTGACTTTC. This codes for CASSLGLAGAGANVLTF.

The gene calls are TRBV28 and TRBJ1-2; 9 positions agree with TRBD1. V shed 7 bases and J 5 bases; nucleotides not matched to a gene: 14. Germline lookup yields CDR1 MDHEN and CDR2 SYDVKM. The length of the CDR3 is 16 residues. In nucleotides, the CDR3 is TGTGCCAGCAACATGGGACAGGGACTTTTTTTATATGGCTACACCTTC. This gives the protein CASNMGQGLFLYGYTF.

The chain uses TRBV28 and TRBJ1-1; TRBD1 matches at 8 bases. This CDR3 comprises 12 residues. Per germline, CDR1 MDHEN and CDR2 SYDVKM. V gave up 8 bases and J gave up 5 bases; unmatched junction bases: 4. The CDR3 here is CASYTGGTEAFF. The CDR3 DNA follows: TGTGCCAGCTATACAGGGGGTACTGAAGCTTTCTTT.

The rearrangement uses TRBV5-1 and TRBJ2-5; 8 nucleotides align to TRBD2. The CDR3 has 15 amino acids. The germline V gene encodes CDR1 SGHRS and CDR2 YFSETQ. Germline trimming cut 0 bases from V and 1 base from J; bases unmatched to any gene: 2. The CDR3 nucleotides read TGCGCCAGCAGCTTGGTGAGCGGGGGCCAAGAGACCCAGTACTTC. It specifies CASSLVSGGQETQYF.

This clone occurred once. V is TRBV15 and J is TRBJ2-3; tentative D call: TRBD2 (5 bases). This CDR3 is built from 20 residues. Trimming shortened V by 1 base and J by 4 bases, and 27 bases separated the two germline ends. Germline lookup yields CDR1 LNHNV and CDR2 YYDKDF (reference sequence). The CDR3 nucleotides read TGTGCCACCAGCAGAGGTGCGGGCATAGGACCTCGGGGTAGAGCAGATACGCAGTATTTT. This gives the protein CATSRGAGIGPRGRADTQYF.

This rearrangement joins TRBV9 to TRBJ2-5, with TRBD2 matching over 7 bases. The CDR3 is made up of 14 amino acids. Germline CDR1 SGDLS, CDR2 YYNGEE. With 3 bases clipped from V and 2 bases from J, the junction kept 4 bases outside the gene matches. The CDR3 DNA reads TGTGCCAGCAGCGGGGGAGGGTTACAAGAGACCCAGTACTTC. It is translated as CASSGGGLQETQYF.

The chain couples TRBV11-3 to TRBJ2-7, with TRBD2 identical over 11 bases. CDR1 and CDR2 from the germline V gene are SGHNT and YENEEA. The CDR3 is 15 residues long. V lost 0 bases and J lost 7; bases outside the gene matches: 5. The CDR3 spells CASSLDLAGGQEQYV. As DNA, the CDR3 is TGTGCCAGCAGCTTAGATTTAGCGGGGGGGCAGGAGCAGTACGTC.

The rearrangement joins TRBV7-9 to TRBJ1-5; D not resolved. The ends were cut back, 1 base at V and 11 bases at J, with 18 bases in the middle. There are 15 residues in the CDR3. Looked up from germline, CDR1 is SEHNR and CDR2 is FQNEAQ (reference sequence). CDR3 sequence: CASSLGPRAPGSQHF. For the CDR3, the DNA is TGTGCCAGCAGCTTAGGTCCGAGGGCACCAGGTTCCCAGCATTTT.

This clone has a single count. This chain joins TRBV29-1 and TRBJ2-5; D may be TRBD1 (6 bases). CDR3 length: 12 residues. Trimming stripped 5 bases from V and 1 base from J, with 8 bases between. The germline gives CDR1 SQVTM, CDR2 ANQGSEA. The CDR3 region has the DNA TGCAGCGTTTCAGGGGCCCAAGAGACCCAGTACTTC. As protein: CSVSGAQETQYF.

The CDR3 loop is CASSLALTGNGDTQYF. Here the CDR3 DNA reads TGTGCCAGCAGCTTAGCGCTGACAGGGAATGGAGATACGCAGTATTTT. V gene TRBV7-9 combines with J gene TRBJ2-3, with 7 bases lining up with TRBD1. Germline V CDR1 and CDR2: SEHNR, FQNEAQ (reference sequence). The CDR3 has 16 amino acids. V shed 0 bases, J shed 5 bases, and the junction held 8 bases outside the gene matches.

The V gene is TRBV27, the J gene TRBJ1-6; D might be TRBD1 (6 bases). Trimming took off 6 bases at V and 9 bases at J, with 18 bases between the two ends. Germline values: CDR1 MNHEY, CDR2 SMNVEV (reference sequence). The CDR3 spans 15 residues. CDR3: CASSNFRNRASPLHF. The CDR3 DNA sequence: TGTGCCAGCAGCAACTTCCGGAACAGGGCTTCACCCCTCCACTTT.

The chain recombines TRBV5-1 with TRBJ2-6; D remains ambiguous. V shed 3 bases and J shed 1 base, with 17 bases lying between them. CDR1 and CDR2 from the germline V gene are SGHRS and YFSETQ. The CDR3 runs 18 residues. The CDR3 bases are TGCGCCAGCAGCTCAACCTCCGAATCTCGATCTGGGGCCAACGTCCTGACTTTC. The encoded protein is CASSSTSESRSGANVLTF.

The rearrangement links TRBV27 to TRBJ1-2; 7 bases are shared with TRBD1. CDR3 size: 11 residues. Trimming cost V 10 bases and J 6 bases; bases outside gene matches: 5. The germline gives CDR1 MNHEY, CDR2 SMNVEV (reference sequence). CDR3 loop: CATSGGNGYTF. The CDR3 bases are TGTGCCACCTCAGGGGGGAATGGCTACACCTTC.

The genes are TRBV5-1 and TRBJ1-4, with D possibly matching TRBD1 (5 bases). CDR3 length: 20 residues. V was pared by 1 base and J by 4 bases, with 26 bases between. Per germline, CDR1 SGHRS and CDR2 YFSETQ. In DNA form, the CDR3 reads TGCGCCAGCAGCTTGATATTCCGCGATGGCGGGACCCCCAGTAATGAAAAACTGTTTTTT. It translates to CASSLIFRDGGTPSNEKLFF.

The V gene is TRBV7-9, the J gene TRBJ2-7, with TRBD1 identical over 8 bases. After removal of 4 bases from V and 2 bases from J, the junction contained 1 base not matched to a gene. This CDR3 is 13 amino acids long. Per germline, CDR1 SEHNR and CDR2 FQNEAQ (reference sequence). The CDR3 nucleotides read TGTGCCAGCAGCTCAGGGGGCCCCTACGAGCAGTACGTC. It translates to CASSSGGPYEQYV.

V usage is TRBV4-1 and J usage is TRBJ1-4; perhaps TRBD1 as D (5 bases). V dropped 1 base and J dropped 8 bases, with 8 bases sitting between them. This CDR3 spans 13 amino acids. Germline CDR1 reads MGHRA; CDR2 reads YSYEKL. The CDR3 DNA sequence: TGCGCCAGCAGCCAAGTCAGGGACGAAAAACTGTTTTTT. Translating it yields CASSQVRDEKLFF.

Note on this clone: An end of the junction does not agree with germline; a read error may underlie this. The V call is TRBV7-3, the J call TRBJ2-3; D tentatively reads TRBD1 or TRBD2 (5 bases each). CDR3 length: 16 residues. Germline V lookup: CDR1 SGHTA, CDR2 FQGTGA. CDR3 region: CASSLGTGAATYTQYF. CDR3 nucleotides: TGTGCCAGCAGCCTAGGGACGGGCGCCGCCACATATACGCAGTATTTT. The full variable domain, completed using reference TRBV7-3 and TRBJ2-3, is GAGVSQTPSNKVTEKGKYVELRCDPISGHTALYWYRQSLGQGPEFLIYFQGTGAADDSGLPNDRFFAVRPEGSVSTLKIQRTERGDSAVYLCASSLGTGAATYTQYFGPGTRLTVL.

The rearrangement links TRBV19 to TRBJ2-7; 8 nucleotides match TRBD1. The CDR3 is made up of 14 amino acids. Per the germline V gene, CDR1 is LNHDA and CDR2 is SQIVND (reference sequence). Germline trimming cut 4 bases from V and 4 bases from J; bases unmatched to any gene: 6. The CDR3 spells CASSTTGEPYEQYF. CDR3 DNA sequence: TGTGCCAGTAGTACGACAGGGGAGCCTTACGAGCAGTACTTC.

This rearrangement joins TRBV5-1 to TRBJ2-7; D is perhaps TRBD1 (5 bases). Trimming removed 0 bases at V and 0 bases at J, with 7 bases between. The V gene's germline CDR1 is SGHRS and CDR2 YFSETQ. CDR3 size: 14 residues. CDR3 nucleotides: TGCGCCAGCAGCTTGGGACAGAGCTCCTACGAGCAGTACTTC. This encodes CASSLGQSSYEQYF.

The chain couples TRBV28 to TRBJ1-4; tentative D call: TRBD1 (5 bases). Per germline, CDR1 MDHEN and CDR2 SYDVKM. The CDR3 loop spans 13 amino acids. The germline V and J ends were trimmed by 3 bases and 3 bases, with 5 bases remaining between them. CDR3 nucleotide sequence: TGTGCCAGCAGTTTGACAGCTAATGAAAAACTGTTTTTT. Translated, it gives CASSLTANEKLFF.

The chain is built from TRBV4-1 and TRBJ2-2; 10 nucleotides match TRBD1. V lost 3 bases to trimming and J lost 4 bases; unmatched junction nucleotides: 5. Germline assignment: CDR1 MGHRA and CDR2 YSYEKL. The CDR3 is made up of 16 amino acids. As DNA, the CDR3 is TGCGCCAGCAGCCACCTGGACAGGGGGGTCACCGGGGAGCTGTTTTTT. It is translated as CASSHLDRGVTGELFF.